This T cell receptor beta chain was sequenced for a study of graft-versus-host responses after intestinal transplantation. Study overall: Grafts that recipients had were multivisceral, liver-intestinal, or isolated intestinal transplants. All of the recipients had induction that used anti-thymocyte globulin, then tacrolimus and steroids for approximately 3 years.

A word on this clone: Its target is unknown.

Trimming removed 1 base from V and 2 bases from J, with 11 bases in between. CDR3 size: 15 residues. CDR1 and CDR2 from the germline V gene are SEHNR and FQNEAQ (reference sequence). The method was immunoSEQ multiplex PCR; TCRdb's version includes in-frame clones alone and lacks a portion of them. Of more than 95,000 clones listed, around nine tenths are singletons. Study-wide points: Early post-transplant HvG declines showed an association with peak circulating GvH clone levels. GvH clones occurred in recipient marrow; some first appeared in ileum or blood.

The chain employs TRBV7-9 and TRBJ1-2; possibly TRBD1 for D (5 bases). The material sequenced was unstimulated CD4+ T cells sorted from spleen or lymph node cells, taken before intestinal transplant. This clonotype was sampled from a human donor who received an intestinal transplant. The CDR3 sequence: CASSLDPGPNYGYTF. The CDR3 nucleotides read TGTGCCAGCAGCTTAGATCCAGGGCCCAACTATGGCTACACCTTC.